Shown below are 21 T cell receptor beta chains from a single sample sequenced in a study of T cells in Graves' hyperthyroidism and ophthalmopathy. RNA transcripts gave rise to amplified TCR beta CDR3 regions. With the HTBI primer set, the TCR CDR3 went through a first round of RT-PCR. One entry per CDR3 protein results from TCRdb running MiXCR on the multiplex PCR reads. The table lists fewer than 500,000 distinct CDR3 sequences, 14% to 15% of them singletons. The sample consisted of blood. Receptors were obtained from a man between 18 and 29 years old with Graves' ophthalmopathy.

This clonotype has ten or more counts. The gene calls are TRBV24-1 and TRBJ2-1; 7 bases line up with TRBD1. This CDR3 comprises 15 residues. Germline V CDR1 and CDR2: KGHDR, SFDVKD. Germline trimming cut 7 bases from V and 2 bases from J; bases unmatched to any gene: 7. CDR3 amino acids: CATSPRQGPYNEQFF. The CDR3 DNA reads TGTGCCACCAGCCCAAGACAGGGACCCTACAATGAGCAGTTCTTC.

This clonotype was counted many times. The rearrangement links TRBV2 to TRBJ1-2; D ambiguous. The ends were cut back, 7 bases at V and 8 bases at J, with 11 bases in the middle. CDR3 length: 11 amino acids. CDR1 SNHLY and CDR2 FYNNEI come from the germline V gene. The CDR3 protein is CASTGFWGYTF. The CDR3 coding sequence is TGTGCCAGCACTGGGTTCTGGGGCTACACCTTC.

About this clonotype itself: It may be a read error: a sequence one base away is much more abundant. The rearrangement links TRBV6-2 or TRBV6-3 to TRBJ2-7, with 8 positions matching TRBD1. Germline V gives CDR1 MNHEY, CDR2 SVGEGT. Germline trimming cut 6 bases from V and 7 bases from J; bases unmatched to any gene: 5. The CDR3 is 12 amino acids. The CDR3 region has the DNA TGTGCCAGCAGGCGGACAGGGTCGGAGCAGTACTTC. Translating it yields CASRRTGSEQYF.

This clonotype came up many times. V is TRBV11-2 and J is TRBJ2-7, with a weak D call TRBD2 (6 bases). Trimming shortened V by 3 bases and J by 3 bases, and 9 bases separated the two germline ends. CDR3 length: 13 amino acids. Germline loops: CDR1 SGHAT, CDR2 FQNNGV. Here the CDR3 reads CASSFGGIYEQYF. For the CDR3, the DNA is TGTGCCAGCAGCTTCGGGGGAATCTACGAGCAGTACTTC.

This clonotype was counted at least ten times. The chain recombines TRBV25-1 with TRBJ2-1; D gene uncertain. The V end lost 3 bases, the J end lost 4 bases, and 4 bases lay between the germline ends. There are 12 residues in the CDR3. The germline gives CDR1 MGHDK, CDR2 SYGVNS. CDR3 in amino acids: CASSDLYNEQFF. Here the CDR3 DNA reads TGTGCCAGCAGTGATTTATACAATGAGCAGTTCTTC.

This clonotype has a count of ten or more. J is TRBJ1-4 and V is TRBV18, with unresolved D. The germline V and J ends were trimmed by 5 bases and 1 base, with 5 bases remaining between them. The CDR3 is made up of 13 amino acids. Per germline, CDR1 KGHSH and CDR2 LQKENI. This CDR3 is CASSAGTNEKLFF. The CDR3, as DNA: TGTGCCAGCTCAGCCGGAACTAATGAAAAACTGTTTTTT. Full variable domain (outside the CDR3, taken from reference TRBV18 and TRBJ1-4): NAGVMQNPRHLVRRRGQEARLRCSPMKGHSHVYWYRQLPEEGLKFMVYLQKENIIDESGMPKERFSAEFPKEGPSILRIQQVVRGDSAAYFCASSAGTNEKLFFGSGTQLSVL.

This clonotype was detected ten times or more. The rearrangement links TRBV3-1 to TRBJ1-5, with D uncertain. The CDR3 has 15 residues. From germline, CDR1 is LGHDT and CDR2 YNNKEL (reference sequence). V dropped 1 base and J dropped 0 bases, with 7 bases sitting between them. CDR3 region: CASSQGTYSNQPQHF. In DNA form, the CDR3 reads TGTGCCAGCAGCCAAGGGACTTATAGCAATCAGCCCCAGCATTTT.

The table lists this clonotype with many counts. This chain joins TRBV3-1 and TRBJ2-7; a possible D gene is TRBD2 (6 bases). The germline gives CDR1 LGHDT, CDR2 YNNKEL (reference sequence). Trimming shortened V by 0 bases and J by 7 bases, and 10 bases separated the two germline ends. The CDR3 is 13 amino acids. CDR3 region: CASSQDLAREQYF. CDR3 DNA sequence: TGTGCCAGCAGCCAAGACCTAGCGAGAGAGCAGTACTTC.

In its sample, this clonotype was seen many times. The chain combines TRBV11-2 with TRBJ2-7; either TRBD1 or TRBD2 may fit D (7 bases each). The CDR3 has 15 amino acids. Trimming removed 5 bases from V and 2 bases from J, with 16 bases in between. Germline values: CDR1 SGHAT, CDR2 FQNNGV. The CDR3 DNA is TGTGCCAGCAGCCTAGGGAGCGGGACAGCCTACGAGCAGTACTTC. As protein: CASSLGSGTAYEQYF.

This clonotype was detected many times. This chain uses TRBV20-1 with TRBJ2-3; 10 nucleotides align to TRBD2. Germline CDR1 is DFQATT and CDR2 is SNEGSKA (reference sequence). This CDR3 is 18 amino acids long. Trimming cost V 1 base and J 6 bases; bases outside gene matches: 16. The CDR3: CSARGKVAGGEGPDTQYF. The CDR3 DNA sequence: TGCAGTGCTAGAGGCAAGGTAGCGGGAGGAGAAGGGCCGGATACGCAGTATTTT.

Ten or more counts support this clonotype. The V call is TRBV6-2 or TRBV6-3, the J call TRBJ2-1; 8 bases are shared with TRBD1. V shed 7 bases, J shed 9 bases, and the junction held 14 bases outside the gene matches. Germline CDR1 is MNHEY and CDR2 is SVGEGT. The CDR3 covers 15 residues. CDR3 sequence (DNA): TGTGCCAGCACCGCCTACCCGACAGGGGCCATTGAGCAGTTCTTC. Protein: CASTAYPTGAIEQFF.

This clonotype was seen ten or more times. The rearrangement uses TRBV5-1 and TRBJ1-1; D remains ambiguous. The CDR3 is 13 residues long. Trimming pared 2 bases from V and 4 bases from J, leaving 9 bases between. Germline lookup yields CDR1 SGHRS and CDR2 YFSETQ. The CDR3 reads CASSLRDLTEAFF. The CDR3 bases are TGCGCCAGCAGCTTAAGGGATCTCACTGAAGCTTTCTTT.

Regarding this clonotype: Possible read error: a much larger clone is one base away. The rearrangement joins TRBV3-1 to TRBJ2-3; a possible D gene is TRBD1 (5 bases). CDR1 is LGHDT, CDR2 YNNKEL, per germline (reference sequence). Trimming pared 1 base from V and 8 bases from J, leaving 13 bases between. CDR3 length: 14 amino acids. CDR3 nucleotide sequence: TGTGCCAGCAGCCAAGTGGGGCTTCAAAGTACGCAGTATTTT. This sequence encodes CASSQVGLQSTQYF.

With regard to this clonotype: Just one base apart from a much larger clone, this may be a read error. The gene calls are TRBV5-6 and TRBJ2-7, with TRBD2 identical over 7 bases. Germline V CDR1 and CDR2: SGHDT, YYEEEE. The CDR3 length is 15 residues. The CDR3 sequence: CVSSPRGGESYEQYF. Here the CDR3 DNA reads TGTGTCAGCAGCCCCCGGGGAGGGGAATCCTACGAGCAGTACTTC.

As for this clonotype: A much more abundant neighbour one base away suggests this may be a read error. The chain joins TRBV6-1 to TRBJ2-1, with 7 bases identical to TRBD1. CDR3 length: 15 amino acids. V lost 4 bases and J lost 2; bases outside the gene matches: 5. CDR1 is MNHNS, CDR2 SASEGT, per germline. In DNA, the CDR3 is TGTGCCAGCAGTGTACACAGGGGTCCCTACAATGAGCAGTTCTTC. Its protein product is CASSVHRGPYNEQFF.

This chain links TRBV12-3 or TRBV12-4 with TRBJ2-3; maybe TRBD2 (6 bases). V was pared by 6 bases and J by 6 bases, with 19 bases between. There are 15 residues in the CDR3. CDR3 sequence (DNA): TGTGCCAGCAGCCCCTTTTGGGGGAGGATCGATACGCAGTATTTT. Its protein is CASSPFWGRIDTQYF.

The table lists this clonotype with a few counts. The chain has TRBV11-3 and TRBJ1-3; D uncertain. The CDR3 loop spans 18 amino acids. Trimming pared 5 bases from V and 0 bases from J, leaving 20 bases between. The germline gives CDR1 SGHNT, CDR2 YENEEA. The CDR3 reads CASSPVYEQPNSGNTIYF. The DNA for the CDR3 is TGTGCCAGCAGCCCTGTTTATGAACAGCCTAACTCTGGAAACACCATATATTTT.

Many counts were recorded for this clonotype. This sequence joins TRBV12-3 or TRBV12-4 and TRBJ2-2, with D tentatively TRBD1 (6 bases). The germline V and J ends were trimmed by 2 bases and 3 bases, with 13 bases remaining between them. The CDR3 runs 16 residues. CDR3 DNA sequence: TGTGCCAGCAGTTTACGTACAGGGTACGACACCGGGGAGCTGTTTTTT. This sequence encodes CASSLRTGYDTGELFF.

This clonotype was seen only a few times. The chain recombines TRBV20-1 with TRBJ1-3; no firm D call. V was clipped by 6 bases and J by 0 bases, with 9 bases between them. Looked up from germline, CDR1 is DFQATT and CDR2 is SNEGSKA (reference sequence). This CDR3 is built from 13 residues. Written as DNA, the CDR3 is TGCAGTGCCTCGGCCATCTCTGGAAACACCATATATTTT. Protein: CSASAISGNTIYF.

A few counts support this clonotype. The chain recombines TRBV2 with TRBJ2-4; D not certain. The CDR3 has 12 amino acids. The V end lost 6 bases, the J end lost 0 bases, and 3 bases lay between the germline ends. CDR1 SNHLY and CDR2 FYNNEI come from the germline V gene. The CDR3 protein is CASSPAKNIQYF. DNA of the CDR3: TGTGCCAGCAGCCCAGCCAAAAACATTCAGTACTTC.

This clonotype was detected many times. This chain connects TRBV20-1 to TRBJ2-7; 8 nucleotides line up with TRBD2. The V and J ends lost 2 bases and 2 bases, in that order; junction bases with no gene match: 11. The CDR3 contains 16 residues. Germline lookup yields CDR1 DFQATT and CDR2 SNEGSKA (reference sequence). The CDR3 here is CSARPQMAGGPYEQYF. DNA of the CDR3: TGCAGTGCTAGACCCCAGATGGCGGGAGGACCCTACGAGCAGTACTTC.